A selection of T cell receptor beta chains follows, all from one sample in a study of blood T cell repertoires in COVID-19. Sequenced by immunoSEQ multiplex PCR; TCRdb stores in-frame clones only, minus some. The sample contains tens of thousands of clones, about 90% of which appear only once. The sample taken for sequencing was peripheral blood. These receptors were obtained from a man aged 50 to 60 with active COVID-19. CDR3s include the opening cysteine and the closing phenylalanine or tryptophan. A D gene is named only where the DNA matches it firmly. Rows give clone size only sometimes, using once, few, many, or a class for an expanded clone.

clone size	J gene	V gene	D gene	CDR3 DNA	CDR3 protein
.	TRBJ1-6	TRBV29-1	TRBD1	TGCAGCGTCGGGACAGATATTAATTCACCCCTCCACTTT	CSVGTDINSPLHF
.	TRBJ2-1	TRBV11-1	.	TGTGCCAGCAGCTCGGACAATGAGCAGTTCTTC	CASSSDNEQFF
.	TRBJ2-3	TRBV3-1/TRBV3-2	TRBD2	TGTGCCAGCAGCCAAGACCCTAGCGGGGGACCTATTGATACGCAGTATTTT	CASSQDPSGGPIDTQYF
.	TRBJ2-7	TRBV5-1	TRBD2	TGCGCCAGCAACGTAGCGGGGGGGCCTTCAGCCGAGCAGTACTTC	CASNVAGGPSAEQYF
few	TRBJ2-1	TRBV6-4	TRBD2	TGTGCCAGCTCCACGGGACTAGCGGGTAATGAGCAGTTCTTC	CASSTGLAGNEQFF
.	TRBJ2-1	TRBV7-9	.	TGTGCCAGCAGGCGGACTAACTACAATGAGCAGTTCTTC	CASRRTNYNEQFF
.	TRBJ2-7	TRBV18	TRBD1	TGTGCCAGCAGGGACAGTCCCCACGAGCAGTACTTC	CASRDSPHEQYF
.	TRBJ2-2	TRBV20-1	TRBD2	TGCAGTGCTAGTTCATTAGCGGGGCAGAACACCGGGGAGCTGTTTTTT	CSASSLAGQNTGELFF
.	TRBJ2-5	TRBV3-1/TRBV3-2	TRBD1	TGTGCCAGCAGCCAAGAGGGACAGGGCCAAGAGACCCAGTACTTC	CASSQEGQGQETQYF
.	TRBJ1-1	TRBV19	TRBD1	TGTGCCAGTAGACCCTGGACAGGGATGAACACTGAAGCTTTCTTT	CASRPWTGMNTEAFF
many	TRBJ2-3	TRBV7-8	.	TGTGCCAGCAGCTTAGGTTCAGGTATCGATACGCAGTATTTT	CASSLGSGIDTQYF
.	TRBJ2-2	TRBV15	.	TGTGCCACCAGCAGAGATCAGGTGGCCGGGGAGCTGTTTTTT	CATSRDQVAGELFF
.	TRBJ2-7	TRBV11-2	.	TGTGCCAGCAGCTTGCGGACTTTCTACGAGCAGTACTTC	CASSLRTFYEQYF
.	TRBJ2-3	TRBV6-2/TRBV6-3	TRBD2	TGTGCCAGCAGTAAAATAGCGGGGGCCCGGGATACGCAGTATTTT	CASSKIAGARDTQYF
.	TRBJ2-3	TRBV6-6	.	TGTGCCAGCAGCAGCGGACTCCTCACAGATACGCAGTATTTT	CASSSGLLTDTQYF
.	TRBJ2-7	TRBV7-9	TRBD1	TGTGCCAGCAGCCGGGACAGCACCTACGAGCAGTACTTC	CASSRDSTYEQYF
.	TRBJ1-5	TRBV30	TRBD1	TGTGCCTGGAGTGTACGACGGACAGGGGAAGGTTTTAGTCAGCCCCAGCATTTT	CAWSVRRTGEGFSQPQHF
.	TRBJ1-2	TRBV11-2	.	TGTGCCAGCAGCCTCGGGACACCGCTGTATGGCTACACCTTC	CASSLGTPLYGYTF
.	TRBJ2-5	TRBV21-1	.	TGTGCCAGCAGCAAAGGACCGGGACTAGCGGAGAAACATCAAGAGACCCAGTACTTC	CASSKGPGLAEKHQETQYF
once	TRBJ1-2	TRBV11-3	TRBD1	TGTGCCAGCAGCCCAGGGACAGGGGGGAACTATGGCTACACCTTC	CASSPGTGGNYGYTF
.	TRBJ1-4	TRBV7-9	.	TGTGCCAGCAGCTTAAATAGGGGAGGGAATGAAAAACTGTTTTTT	CASSLNRGGNEKLFF
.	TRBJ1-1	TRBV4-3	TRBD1	TGCGCCAGCAGCAAAACTACGGGGGGACAGGGGAACACTGAAGCTTTCTTT	CASSKTTGGQGNTEAFF
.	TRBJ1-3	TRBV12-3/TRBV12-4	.	TGTGCCAGCAGCCGTTTAGGAAACACCATATATTTT	CASSRLGNTIYF
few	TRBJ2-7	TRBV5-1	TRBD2	TGCGCCAGCAGCTTGAGTCTAGCGGGGCTTGGGGAGCAGTACTTC	CASSLSLAGLGEQYF
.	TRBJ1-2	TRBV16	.	TGTGCCAGCAGCCGGCAGACAAACTATGGCTACACCTTC	CASSRQTNYGYTF
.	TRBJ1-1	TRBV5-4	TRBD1	TGTGCCAGCAGCTTCGGGACAGTGGGCACTGAAGCTTTCTTT	CASSFGTVGTEAFF
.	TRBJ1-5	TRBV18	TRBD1	TGTGCCAGCTCATACGGACAGGGAAGTCAGCCCCAGCATTTT	CASSYGQGSQPQHF
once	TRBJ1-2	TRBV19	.	TGTGCCAGTAACCCCTTCGCGGAAGGAGGCTACACCTTC	CASNPFAEGGYTF
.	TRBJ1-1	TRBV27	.	TGTGCCAGCAGTTCCCCGGGACTAATGAACACTGAAGCTTTCTTT	CASSSPGLMNTEAFF
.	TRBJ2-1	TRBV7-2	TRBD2	TGTGCCAGCAGCCTACCGGGGGGAGTCACGAGGAATGAGCAGTTCTTC	CASSLPGGVTRNEQFF
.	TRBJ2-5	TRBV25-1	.	TGTGCCAGCAGTGAATGGCGGGGACGCCAAGAGACCCAGTACTTC	CASSEWRGRQETQYF
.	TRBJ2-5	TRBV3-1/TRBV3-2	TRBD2	TGTGCCAGCAGCCAGTCTTCGTGGGCGGGAGAAGAGACCCAGTACTTC	CASSQSSWAGEETQYF
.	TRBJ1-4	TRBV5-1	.	TGCGCCAGCAGGCCCCAGGGTGTCTCTGAAAAACTGTTTTTT	CASRPQGVSEKLFF
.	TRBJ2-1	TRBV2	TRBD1	TGTGCCAGCGGAAGCAGGGGGAGCGGATACAATGAGCAGTTCTTC	CASGSRGSGYNEQFF
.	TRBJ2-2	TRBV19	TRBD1	TGTGCCAGTCGGACAGGGGCCCCGAACACCGGGGAGCTGTTTTTT	CASRTGAPNTGELFF
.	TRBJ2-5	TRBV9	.	TGTGCCAGCAGCGAAAATTACGACAGGAGAGGAGAGACCCAGTACTTC	CASSENYDRRGETQYF
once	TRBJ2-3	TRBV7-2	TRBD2	TGTGCCAGCAGCGGGCGACTAGCGGGGGTGAGGACAGATACGCAGTATTTT	CASSGRLAGVRTDTQYF
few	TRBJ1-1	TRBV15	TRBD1	TGTGCCACCAGCAGTTACCGGGACAGAAACTTCCTTGGGGTGACTGAAGCTTTCTTT	CATSSYRDRNFLGVTEAFF
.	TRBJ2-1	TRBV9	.	TGTGCCAGCAGCGTAGTAGCGGCCTCTTACAATGAGCAGTTCTTC	CASSVVAASYNEQFF
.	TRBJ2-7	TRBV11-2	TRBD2	TGTGCCAGCAGCTCAGCGGGGGGTGTTTACGAGCAGTACTTC	CASSSAGGVYEQYF